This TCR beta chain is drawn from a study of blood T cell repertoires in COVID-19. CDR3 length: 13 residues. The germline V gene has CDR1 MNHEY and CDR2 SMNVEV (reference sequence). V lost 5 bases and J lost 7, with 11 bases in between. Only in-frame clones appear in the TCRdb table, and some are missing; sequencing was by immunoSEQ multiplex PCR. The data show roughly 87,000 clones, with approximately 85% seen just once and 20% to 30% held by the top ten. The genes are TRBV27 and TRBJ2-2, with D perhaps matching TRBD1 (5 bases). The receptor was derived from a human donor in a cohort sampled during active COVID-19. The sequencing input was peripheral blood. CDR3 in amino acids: CASSHQGSGELFF. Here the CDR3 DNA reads TGTGCCAGCAGTCACCAGGGAAGCGGGGAGCTGTTTTTT.